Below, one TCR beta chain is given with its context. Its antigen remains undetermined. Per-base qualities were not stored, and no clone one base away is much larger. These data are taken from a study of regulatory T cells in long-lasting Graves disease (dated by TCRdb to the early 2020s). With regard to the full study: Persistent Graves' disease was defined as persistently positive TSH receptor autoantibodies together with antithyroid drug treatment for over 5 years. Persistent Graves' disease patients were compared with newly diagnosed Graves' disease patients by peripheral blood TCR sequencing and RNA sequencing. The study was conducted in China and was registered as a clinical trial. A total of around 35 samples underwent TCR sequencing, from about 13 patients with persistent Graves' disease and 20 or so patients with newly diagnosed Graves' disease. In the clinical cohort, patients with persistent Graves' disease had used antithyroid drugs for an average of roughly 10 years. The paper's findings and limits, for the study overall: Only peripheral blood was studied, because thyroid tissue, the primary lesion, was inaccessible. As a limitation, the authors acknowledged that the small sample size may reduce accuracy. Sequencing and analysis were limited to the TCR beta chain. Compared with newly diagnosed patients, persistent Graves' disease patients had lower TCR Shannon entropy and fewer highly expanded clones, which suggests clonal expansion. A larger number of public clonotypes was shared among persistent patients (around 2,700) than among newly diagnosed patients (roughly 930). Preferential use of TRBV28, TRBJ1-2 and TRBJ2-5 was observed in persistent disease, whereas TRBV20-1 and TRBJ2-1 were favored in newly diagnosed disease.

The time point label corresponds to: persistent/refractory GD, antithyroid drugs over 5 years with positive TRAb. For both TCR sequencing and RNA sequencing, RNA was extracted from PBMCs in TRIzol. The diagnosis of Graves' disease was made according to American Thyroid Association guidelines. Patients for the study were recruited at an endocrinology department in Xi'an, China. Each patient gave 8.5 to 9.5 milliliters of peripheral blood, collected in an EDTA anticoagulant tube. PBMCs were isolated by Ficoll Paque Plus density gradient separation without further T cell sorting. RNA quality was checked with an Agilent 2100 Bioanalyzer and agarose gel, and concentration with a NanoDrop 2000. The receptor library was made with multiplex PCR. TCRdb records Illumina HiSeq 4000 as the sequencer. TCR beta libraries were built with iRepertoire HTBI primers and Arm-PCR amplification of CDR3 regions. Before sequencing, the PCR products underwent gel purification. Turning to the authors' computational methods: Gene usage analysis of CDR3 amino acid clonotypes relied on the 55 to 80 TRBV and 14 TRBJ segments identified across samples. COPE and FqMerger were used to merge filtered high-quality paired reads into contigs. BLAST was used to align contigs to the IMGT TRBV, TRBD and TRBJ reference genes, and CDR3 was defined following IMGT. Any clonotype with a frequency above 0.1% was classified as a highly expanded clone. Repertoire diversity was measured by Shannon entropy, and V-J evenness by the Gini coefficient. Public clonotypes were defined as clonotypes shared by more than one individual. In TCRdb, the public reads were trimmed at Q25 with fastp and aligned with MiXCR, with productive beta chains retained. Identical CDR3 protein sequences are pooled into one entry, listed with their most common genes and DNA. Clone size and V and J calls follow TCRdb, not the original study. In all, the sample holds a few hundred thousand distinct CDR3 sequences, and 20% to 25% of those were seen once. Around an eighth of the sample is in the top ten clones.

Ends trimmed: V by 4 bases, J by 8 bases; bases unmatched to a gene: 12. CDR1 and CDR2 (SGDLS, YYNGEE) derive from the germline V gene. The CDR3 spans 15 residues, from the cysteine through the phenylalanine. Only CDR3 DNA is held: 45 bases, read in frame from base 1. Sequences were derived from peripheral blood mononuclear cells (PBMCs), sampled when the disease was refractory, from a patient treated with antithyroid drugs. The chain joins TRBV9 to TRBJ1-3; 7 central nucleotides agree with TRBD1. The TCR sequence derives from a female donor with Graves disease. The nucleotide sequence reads TGTGCCAGCAGCCCCGACCCGGGACAGCTTGACACCATATATTTT. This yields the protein CASSPDPGQLDTIYF.